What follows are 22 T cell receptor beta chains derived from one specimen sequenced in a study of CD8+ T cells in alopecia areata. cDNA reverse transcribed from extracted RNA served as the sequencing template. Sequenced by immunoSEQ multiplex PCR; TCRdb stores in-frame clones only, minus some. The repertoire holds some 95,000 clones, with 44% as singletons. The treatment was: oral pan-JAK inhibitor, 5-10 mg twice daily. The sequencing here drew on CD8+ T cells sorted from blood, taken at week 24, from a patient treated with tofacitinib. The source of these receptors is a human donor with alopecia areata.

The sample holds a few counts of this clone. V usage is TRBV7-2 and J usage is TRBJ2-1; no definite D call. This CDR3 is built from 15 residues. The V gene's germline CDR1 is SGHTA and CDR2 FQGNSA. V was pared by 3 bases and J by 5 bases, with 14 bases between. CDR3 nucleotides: TGTGCCAGCAGCTTGGCTAATGGTCTGAACAATGAGCAGTTCTTC. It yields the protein CASSLANGLNNEQFF. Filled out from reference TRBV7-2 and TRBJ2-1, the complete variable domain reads GAGVSQSPSNKVTEKGKDVELRCDPISGHTALYWYRQSLGQGLEFLIYFQGNSAPDKSGLPSDRFSAERTGGSVSTLTIQRTQQEDSAVYLCASSLANGLNNEQFFGPGTRLTVL.

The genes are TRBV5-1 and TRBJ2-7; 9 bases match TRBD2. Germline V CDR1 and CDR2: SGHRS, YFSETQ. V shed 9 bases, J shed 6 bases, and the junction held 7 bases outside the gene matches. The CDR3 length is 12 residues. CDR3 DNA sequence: TGCGCCACCACTAGCGGGCTGGGCGAGCAGTACTTC. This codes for CATTSGLGEQYF. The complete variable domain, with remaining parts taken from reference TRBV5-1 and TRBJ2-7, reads KAGVTQTPRYLIKTRGQQVTLSCSPISGHRSVSWYQQTPGQGLQFLFEYFSETQRNKGNFPGRFSGRQFSNSRSEMNVSTLELGDSALYLCATTSGLGEQYFGPGTRLTVT.

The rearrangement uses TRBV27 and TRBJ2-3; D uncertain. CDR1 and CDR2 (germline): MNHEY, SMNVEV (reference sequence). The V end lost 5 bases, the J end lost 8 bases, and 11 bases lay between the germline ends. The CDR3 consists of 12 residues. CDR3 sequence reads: CASSPPRGTQYF. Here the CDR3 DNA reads TGTGCCAGCAGTCCCCCCCGCGGTACGCAGTATTTT.

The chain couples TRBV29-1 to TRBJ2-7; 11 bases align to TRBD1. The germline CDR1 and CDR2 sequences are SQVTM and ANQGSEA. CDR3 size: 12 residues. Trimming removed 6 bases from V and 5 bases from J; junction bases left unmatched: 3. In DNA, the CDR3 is TGCAGCGTGACGGGACAGGGGGACGAGCAGTACTTC. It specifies CSVTGQGDEQYF.

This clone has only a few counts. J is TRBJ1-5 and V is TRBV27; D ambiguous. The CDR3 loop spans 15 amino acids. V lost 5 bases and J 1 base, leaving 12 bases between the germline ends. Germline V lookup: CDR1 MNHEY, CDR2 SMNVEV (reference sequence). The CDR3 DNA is TGTGCCAGCAGTCCACTTGGGTTGAGCAATCAGCCCCAGCATTTT. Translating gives CASSPLGLSNQPQHF.

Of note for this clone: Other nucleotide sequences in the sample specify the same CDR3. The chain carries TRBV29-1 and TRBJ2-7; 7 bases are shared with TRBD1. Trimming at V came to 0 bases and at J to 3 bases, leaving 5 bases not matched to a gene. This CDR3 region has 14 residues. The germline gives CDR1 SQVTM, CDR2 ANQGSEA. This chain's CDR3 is CSVEDRGQSYEQYF. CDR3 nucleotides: TGCAGCGTTGAAGATCGGGGACAGAGCTACGAGCAGTACTTC.

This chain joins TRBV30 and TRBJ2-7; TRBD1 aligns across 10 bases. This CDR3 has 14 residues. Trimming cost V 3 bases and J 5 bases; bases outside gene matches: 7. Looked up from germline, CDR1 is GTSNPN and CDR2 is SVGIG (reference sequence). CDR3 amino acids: CAWSLGQGFHEQYF. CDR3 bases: TGTGCCTGGAGCCTGGGACAGGGGTTCCACGAGCAGTACTTC.

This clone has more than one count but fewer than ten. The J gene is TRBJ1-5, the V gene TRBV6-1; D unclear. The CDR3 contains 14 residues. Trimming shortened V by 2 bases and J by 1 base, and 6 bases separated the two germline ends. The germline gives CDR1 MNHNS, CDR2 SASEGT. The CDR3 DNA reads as TGTGCCAGCAGTGAACGGGGAAGCAATCAGCCCCAGCATTTT. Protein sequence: CASSERGSNQPQHF.

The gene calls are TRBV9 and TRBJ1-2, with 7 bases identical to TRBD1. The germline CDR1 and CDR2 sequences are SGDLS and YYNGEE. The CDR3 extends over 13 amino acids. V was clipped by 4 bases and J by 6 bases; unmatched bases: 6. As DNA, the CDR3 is TGTGCCAGCAGCCCCGACAGGGTTGATGGCTACACCTTC. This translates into CASSPDRVDGYTF.

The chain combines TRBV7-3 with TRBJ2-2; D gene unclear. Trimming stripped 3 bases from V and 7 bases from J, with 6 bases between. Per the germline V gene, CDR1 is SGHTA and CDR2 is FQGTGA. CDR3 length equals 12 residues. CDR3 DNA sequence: TGTGCCAGCAGCTTCAGCAACGGGGAGCTGTTTTTT. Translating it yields CASSFSNGELFF. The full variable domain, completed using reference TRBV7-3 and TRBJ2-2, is GAGVSQTPSNKVTEKGKYVELRCDPISGHTALYWYRQSLGQGPEFLIYFQGTGAADDSGLPNDRFFAVRPEGSVSTLKIQRTERGDSAVYLCASSFSNGELFFGEGSRLTVL.

CDR3 in DNA: TGCGCCAGCAGCCAAGGGGGACAGGGCATCGGGGAGCTGTTTTTT. It encodes CASSQGGQGIGELFF. The gene calls are TRBV4-1 and TRBJ2-2, with 9 bases fitting TRBD1. Per the germline V gene, CDR1 is MGHRA and CDR2 is YSYEKL. Germline trimming cut 1 base from V and 7 bases from J; bases unmatched to any gene: 4. The CDR3 is made up of 15 amino acids.

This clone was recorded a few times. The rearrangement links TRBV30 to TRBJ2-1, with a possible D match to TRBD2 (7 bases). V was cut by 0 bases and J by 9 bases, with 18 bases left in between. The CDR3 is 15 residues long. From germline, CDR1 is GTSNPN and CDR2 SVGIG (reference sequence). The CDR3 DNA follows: TGTGCCTGGAGTGTATACGGGAGGAGGGGGTTTGAGCAGTTCTTC. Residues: CAWSVYGRRGFEQFF.

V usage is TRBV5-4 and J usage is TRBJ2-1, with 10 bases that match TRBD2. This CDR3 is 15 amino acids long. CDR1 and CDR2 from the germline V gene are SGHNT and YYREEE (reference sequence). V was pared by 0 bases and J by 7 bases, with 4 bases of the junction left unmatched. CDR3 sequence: CASSLGLAGENEQFF. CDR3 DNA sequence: TGTGCCAGCAGCTTGGGGCTAGCGGGAGAGAATGAGCAGTTCTTC.

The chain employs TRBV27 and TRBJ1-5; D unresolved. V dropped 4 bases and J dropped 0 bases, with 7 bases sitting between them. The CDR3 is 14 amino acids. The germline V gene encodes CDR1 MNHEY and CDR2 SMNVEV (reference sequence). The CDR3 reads CASSSLGSNQPQHF. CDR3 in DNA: TGTGCCAGCAGTTCCCTAGGTAGCAATCAGCCCCAGCATTTT.

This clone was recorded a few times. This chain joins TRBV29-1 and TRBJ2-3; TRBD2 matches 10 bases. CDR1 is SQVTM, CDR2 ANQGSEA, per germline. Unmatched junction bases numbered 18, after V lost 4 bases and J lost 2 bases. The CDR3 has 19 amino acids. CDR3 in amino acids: CSVVRELAGVGGYTDTQYF. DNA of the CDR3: TGCAGCGTTGTAAGGGAGCTAGCGGGAGTTGGCGGGTACACAGATACGCAGTATTTT.

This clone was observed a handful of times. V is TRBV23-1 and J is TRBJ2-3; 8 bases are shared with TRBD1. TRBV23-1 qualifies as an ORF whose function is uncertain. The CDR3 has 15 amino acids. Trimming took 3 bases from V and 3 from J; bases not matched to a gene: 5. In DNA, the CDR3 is TGCGCCAGCAGTCACGGCAGGGGGCGAACAGATACGCAGTATTTT. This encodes CASSHGRGRTDTQYF.

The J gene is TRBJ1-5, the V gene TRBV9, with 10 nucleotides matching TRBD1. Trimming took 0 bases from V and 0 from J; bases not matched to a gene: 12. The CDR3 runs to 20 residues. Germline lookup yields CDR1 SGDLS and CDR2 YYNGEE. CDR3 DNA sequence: TGTGCCAGCAGCGTAGCTTCCGAGACAGGGGGCTTTCGTAGCAATCAGCCCCAGCATTTT. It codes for CASSVASETGGFRSNQPQHF.

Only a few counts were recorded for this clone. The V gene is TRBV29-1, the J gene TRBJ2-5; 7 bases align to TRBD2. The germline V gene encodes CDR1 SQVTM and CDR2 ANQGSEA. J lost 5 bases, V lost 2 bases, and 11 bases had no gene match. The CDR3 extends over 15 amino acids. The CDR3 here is CSVELGGSGLETQYF. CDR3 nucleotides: TGCAGCGTTGAACTGGGCGGGAGTGGGTTGGAGACCCAGTACTTC.

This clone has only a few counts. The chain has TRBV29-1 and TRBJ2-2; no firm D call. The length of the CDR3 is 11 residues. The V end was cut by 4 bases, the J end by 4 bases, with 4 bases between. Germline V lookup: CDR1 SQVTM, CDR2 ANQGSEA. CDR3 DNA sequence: TGCAGCGTTGGGAGCACCGGGGAGCTGTTTTTT. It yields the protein CSVGSTGELFF.

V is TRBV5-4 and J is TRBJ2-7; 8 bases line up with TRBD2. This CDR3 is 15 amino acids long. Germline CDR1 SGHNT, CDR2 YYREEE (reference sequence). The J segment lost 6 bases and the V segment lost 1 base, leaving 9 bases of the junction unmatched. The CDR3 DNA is TGTGCCAGCAGCTTGTCCCAGCGGGAGATGGTCGAGCAGTACTTC. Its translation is CASSLSQREMVEQYF.

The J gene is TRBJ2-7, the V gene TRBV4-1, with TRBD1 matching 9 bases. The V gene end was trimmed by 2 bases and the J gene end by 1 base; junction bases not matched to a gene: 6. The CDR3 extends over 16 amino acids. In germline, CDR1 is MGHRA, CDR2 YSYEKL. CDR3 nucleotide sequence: TGCGCCAGCAGCCAACACGGGACAGGGAGGTCCTACGAGCAGTACTTC. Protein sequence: CASSQHGTGRSYEQYF.

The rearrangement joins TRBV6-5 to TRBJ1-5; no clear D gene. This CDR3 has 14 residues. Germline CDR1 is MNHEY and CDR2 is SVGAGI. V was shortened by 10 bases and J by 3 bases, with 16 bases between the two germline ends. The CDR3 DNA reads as TGTGCCACCCGCCAAGGAGGAATCAATCAGCCCCAGCATTTT. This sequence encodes CATRQGGINQPQHF.